This entry is about one T cell receptor beta chain. Its antigen is undetermined. The TRB libraries of cDNA were built by UMI-labeled 5' RACE. TCRdb derives one entry per CDR3 protein from the 5' RACE reads, leaving out DNA. The repertoire table contains 35,000 to 55,000 distinct CDR3 sequences. This entry belongs to a study of CXCR3-negative and CXCR3-positive naive CD8 T cells. Study-level points and caveats: Cryopreservation partially lowered CXCR3 expression, so most assays used fresh PBMCs.

In germline, CDR1 is SQVTM, CDR2 ANQGSEA. This CDR3 is built from 12 residues. The source is a human donor in good health. Some clones in this sample may be carry-over from other donors' samples. The V call is TRBV29-1, the J call TRBJ1-2; with no DNA, the TCRdb D assignment of TRBD1 cannot be verified. Sequenced input: naive CXCR3- CD8+ T cells from blood. Subset reported: CD45RO-CCR7+CD27+CD95- naive CD8+ T cells lacking CXCR3 (TNR3-). The CDR3 region is CSVERGRSGYTF. Based on the CDR3 plus reference TRBV29-1 and TRBJ1-2, the full variable domain is SAVISQKPSRDICQRGTSLTIQCQVDSQVTMMFWYRQQPGQSLTLIATANQGSEATYESGFVIDKFPISRPNLTFSTLTVSNMSPEDSSIYLCSVERGRSGYTFGSGTRLTVV.